The 3 T cell receptor beta chains in this list originate from one sample, sequenced in a study of blood T cell repertoires in COVID-19. Profiled with immunoSEQ multiplex PCR; TCRdb holds only in-frame clones, not every one. Of 130,000 to 150,000 clones listed, approximately 85% are singletons. The sample consisted of peripheral blood. Every receptor here comes from a woman in her fifties or sixties with COVID-19, enrolled during active disease.

In the case of this clone: The junction does not match germline at one end; this may be a read error. The chain carries TRBV19 and TRBJ1-1; D gene ambiguous. The germline CDR1 and CDR2 sequences are LNHDA and SQIVND (reference sequence). The CDR3 is 15 amino acids. The CDR3 spells CASSLDKGSRTEAFF. CDR3 DNA: TGTGCCAGTAGTTTAGATAAAGGGAGTCGGACTGAAGCTTTCTTT.

The V gene is TRBV6-5, the J gene TRBJ2-3, with 7 bases that match TRBD1. The CDR3 consists of 15 residues. Trimming at V came to 0 bases and at J to 5 bases, leaving 5 bases not matched to a gene. Germline-derived CDR1 and CDR2 are MNHEY and SVGAGI. The DNA for the CDR3 is TGTGCCAGCAGTTACTCGAGGACAGGCCTAGATACGCAGTATTTT. Protein: CASSYSRTGLDTQYF.

The chain is built from TRBV10-3 and TRBJ2-3; the match to TRBD1 covers 7 bases. CDR1 is ENHRY and CDR2 is SYGVKD in the germline V gene. The CDR3 runs to 14 residues. The V segment lost 7 bases and the J segment 3 bases; nucleotides outside the gene matches: 7. The CDR3 region has the DNA TGTGCCATCAATACAGGGGCTAGAACAGATACGCAGTATTTT. Its protein product is CAINTGARTDTQYF.